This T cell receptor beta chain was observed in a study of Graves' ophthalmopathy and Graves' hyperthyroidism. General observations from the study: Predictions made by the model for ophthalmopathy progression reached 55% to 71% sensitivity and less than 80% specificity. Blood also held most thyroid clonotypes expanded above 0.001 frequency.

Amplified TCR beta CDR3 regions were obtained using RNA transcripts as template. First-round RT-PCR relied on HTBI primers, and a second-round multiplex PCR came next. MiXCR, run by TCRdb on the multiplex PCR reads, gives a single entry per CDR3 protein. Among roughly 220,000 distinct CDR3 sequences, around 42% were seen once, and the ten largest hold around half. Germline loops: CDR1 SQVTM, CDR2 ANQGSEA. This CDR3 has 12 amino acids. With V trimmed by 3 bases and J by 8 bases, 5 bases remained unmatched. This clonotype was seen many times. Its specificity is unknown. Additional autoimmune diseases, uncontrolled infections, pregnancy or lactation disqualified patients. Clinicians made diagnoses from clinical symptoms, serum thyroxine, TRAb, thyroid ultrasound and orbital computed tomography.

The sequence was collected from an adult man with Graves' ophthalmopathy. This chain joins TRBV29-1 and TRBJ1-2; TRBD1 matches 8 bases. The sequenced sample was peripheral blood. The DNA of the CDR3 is TGCAGCGTTGATTGGACAGGGTCGGGCTACACCTTC. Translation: CSVDWTGSGYTF.